The sequence of this TCR beta chain was determined in a study of blood T cell repertoires in COVID-19 (dated by TCRdb to 2019 to 2021). The study in broad terms: The collaborator samples originated in the United States, Italy and Spain and spanned the acute and convalescent phases of COVID-19. The prospective study material was composed of cDNA or gDNA derived from T cells, B-cell-depleted T cells, or PBMCs. Deeply sampled blood TCRbeta repertoires from subjects exposed to, actively infected with, or recovered from COVID-19 were included in the dataset. A freely available public database, intended as a resource for researchers studying the immune response to SARS-CoV-2, is where the repertoires were released. The samples were drawn from two sources: the first 160 participants of the ongoing ImmuneRACE study, and fewer than 1,500 subjects contributed by 6 global collaborators. A de-identified subject ID, COVID-19 status, age in years and sex were almost always included in the sample metadata. HLA class I and class II types, where available, came from metadata supplied by the sample provider rather than from assay-based typing.

The research as a whole found: The quantity of clinical and demographic metadata differed by source and by participant and was supplied without curation.

The immunoSEQ Assay, a bias-controlled multiplex PCR, was used to amplify TCRbeta CDR3 regions from genomic DNA. In the original analysis: The number of nucleated cells in each sample was estimated by amplification of reference gene primers within the assay. Sequence reads were collapsed and filtered to measure the absolute abundance of every unique TCRbeta CDR3 rearrangement. For each sample, productive Simpson clonality was calculated as the square root of Simpson's diversity index across productive rearrangements. Drawn from immuneACCESS, this table holds only the in-frame rearrangements with V and J called that TCRdb kept. Clones are partly lost; checked studies trace under half to an unresolved V gene and leave the rest unexplained. V and J calls and clone size are those listed in that table; D and trimming were worked out from the DNA. This sample holds hundreds of thousands of clones; around 89% were observed only once. The top ten hold about 1.1% of the sample.

Points on this clone: Its cognate antigen has yet to be identified. No base qualities exist here, and no much larger clone lies one base off it.

Participants in the prospective study were aged about 18 to 100 years, lived in under 30 United States geographic areas, and enrolled through a virtual design. In the prospective study, participants were assigned to cohorts based on the clinical history participants reported in a screening survey and a study questionnaire. Recovered participants in ImmuneRACE Cohort 3 were defined as having two consecutive negative NP/OP PCR tests, clearance from a healthcare professional, or resolution of symptoms. In the prospective study, whole blood, serum and a nasopharyngeal or oropharyngeal swab were collected from each participant by mobile phlebotomists. Additional blood draws and questionnaires over an approximately two-month period could optionally be provided by prospective study participants. Before DNA extraction, prospective study blood samples were shipped either frozen or at room temperature. Including the terminal cysteine and phenylalanine, the CDR3 comprises 14 residues. Kept here is only the CDR3 DNA, which spans 42 bases and is read in frame from base 1. Trimming removed 5 bases from V and 3 bases from J; the gene matches leave 5 bases unexplained. The germline V gene (reference sequence) sets CDR1 to GTSNPN and CDR2 to SVGIG.

The receptor was isolated from a man aged 25-40 years who had recovered from COVID-19. The chain was built from TRBV30 and TRBJ1-5; 9 central bases correspond to TRBD1. Sequences were obtained from PBMCs or T cells enriched from blood (not recorded which). The encoded CDR3 is CAWGGTGNNQPQHF. The bases are TGTGCCTGGGGGGGGACAGGGAACAATCAGCCCCAGCATTTT.